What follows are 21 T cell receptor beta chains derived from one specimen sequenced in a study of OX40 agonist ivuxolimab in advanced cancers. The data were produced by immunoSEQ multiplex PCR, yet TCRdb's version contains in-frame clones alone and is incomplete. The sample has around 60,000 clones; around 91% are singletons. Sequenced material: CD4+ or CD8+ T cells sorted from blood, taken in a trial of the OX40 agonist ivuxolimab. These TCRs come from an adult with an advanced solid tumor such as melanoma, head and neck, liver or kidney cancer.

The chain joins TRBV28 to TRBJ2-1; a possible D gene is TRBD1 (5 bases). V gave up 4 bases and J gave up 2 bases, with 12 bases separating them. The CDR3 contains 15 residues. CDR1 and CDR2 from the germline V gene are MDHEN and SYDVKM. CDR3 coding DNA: TGTGCCAGCAGTTCCTGGACAAGCCCCTACAATGAGCAGTTCTTC. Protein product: CASSSWTSPYNEQFF.

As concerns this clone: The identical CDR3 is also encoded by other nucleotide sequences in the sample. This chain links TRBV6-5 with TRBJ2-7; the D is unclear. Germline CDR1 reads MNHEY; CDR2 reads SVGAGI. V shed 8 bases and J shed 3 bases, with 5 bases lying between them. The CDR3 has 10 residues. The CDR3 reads CASGIYEQYF. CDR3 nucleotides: TGTGCCAGCGGCATCTACGAGCAGTACTTC.

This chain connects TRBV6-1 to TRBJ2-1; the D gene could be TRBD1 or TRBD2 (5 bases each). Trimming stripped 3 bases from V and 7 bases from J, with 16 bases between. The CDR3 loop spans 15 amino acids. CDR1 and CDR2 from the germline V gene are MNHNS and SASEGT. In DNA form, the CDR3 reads TGTGCCAGCAGTGATGGTTATGGGGACGCTAATGAGCAGTTCTTC. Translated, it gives CASSDGYGDANEQFF.

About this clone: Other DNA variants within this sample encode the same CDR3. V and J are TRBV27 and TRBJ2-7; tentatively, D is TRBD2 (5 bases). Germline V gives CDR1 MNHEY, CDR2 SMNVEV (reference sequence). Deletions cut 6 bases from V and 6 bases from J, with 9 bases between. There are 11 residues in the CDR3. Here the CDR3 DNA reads TGTGCCAGCAGCTTAGGGAGCGAGCAGTACTTC. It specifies CASSLGSEQYF.

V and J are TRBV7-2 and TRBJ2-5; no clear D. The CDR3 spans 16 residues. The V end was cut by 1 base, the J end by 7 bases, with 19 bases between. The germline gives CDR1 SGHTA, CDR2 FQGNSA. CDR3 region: CASSLGGQTYSGTQYF. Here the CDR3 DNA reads TGTGCCAGCAGCTTAGGTGGCCAGACCTACTCAGGGACCCAGTACTTC. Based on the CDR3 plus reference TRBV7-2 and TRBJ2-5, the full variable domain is GAGVSQSPSNKVTEKGKDVELRCDPISGHTALYWYRQSLGQGLEFLIYFQGNSAPDKSGLPSDRFSAERTGGSVSTLTIQRTQQEDSAVYLCASSLGGQTYSGTQYFGPGTRLLVL.

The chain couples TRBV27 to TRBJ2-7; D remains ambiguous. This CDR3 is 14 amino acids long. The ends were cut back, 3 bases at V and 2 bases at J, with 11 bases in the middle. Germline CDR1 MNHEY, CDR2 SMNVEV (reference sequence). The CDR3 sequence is CASSFAGDAYEQYF. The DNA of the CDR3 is TGTGCCAGCAGTTTCGCAGGTGACGCCTACGAGCAGTACTTC.

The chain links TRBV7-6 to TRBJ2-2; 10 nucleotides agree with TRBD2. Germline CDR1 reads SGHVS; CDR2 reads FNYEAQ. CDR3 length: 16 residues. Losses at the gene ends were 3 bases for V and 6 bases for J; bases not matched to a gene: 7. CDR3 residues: CASSLTLAGAPGELFF. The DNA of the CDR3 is TGTGCCAGCAGCTTGACTCTAGCGGGAGCGCCCGGGGAGCTGTTTTTT.

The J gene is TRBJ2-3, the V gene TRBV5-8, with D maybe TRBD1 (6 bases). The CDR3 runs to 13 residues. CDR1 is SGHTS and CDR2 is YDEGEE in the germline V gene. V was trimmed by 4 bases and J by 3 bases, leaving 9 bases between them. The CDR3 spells CASSRRGTDTQYF. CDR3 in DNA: TGTGCCAGCAGCCGTAGGGGGACAGATACGCAGTATTTT.

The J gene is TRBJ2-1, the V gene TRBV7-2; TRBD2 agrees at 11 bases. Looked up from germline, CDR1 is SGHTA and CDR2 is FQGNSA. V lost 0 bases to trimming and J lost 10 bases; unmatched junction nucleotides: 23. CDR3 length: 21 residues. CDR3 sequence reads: CASSLAPGTAIGTSGLGEQFF. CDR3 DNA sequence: TGTGCCAGCAGCTTAGCCCCCGGGACAGCGATTGGGACTAGCGGCTTAGGGGAGCAGTTCTTC.

The CDR3 sequence is CASSRGAPGFTEAFF. CDR3 DNA: TGTGCCAGTAGTCGCGGGGCTCCGGGTTTCACTGAAGCTTTCTTT. The rearrangement links TRBV19 to TRBJ1-1, with D tentatively TRBD1 (5 bases). Germline V gene lookup returns CDR1 LNHDA and CDR2 SQIVND (reference sequence). The V gene lost 5 bases and the J gene lost 4 bases, with 17 bases spanning the gap. CDR3 length: 15 amino acids.

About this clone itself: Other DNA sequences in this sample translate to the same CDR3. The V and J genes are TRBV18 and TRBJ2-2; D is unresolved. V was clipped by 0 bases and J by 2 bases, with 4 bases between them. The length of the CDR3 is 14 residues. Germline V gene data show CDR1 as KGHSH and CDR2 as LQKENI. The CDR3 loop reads CASSPPVNTGELFF. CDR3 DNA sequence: TGTGCCAGCTCACCACCGGTAAACACCGGGGAGCTGTTTTTT.

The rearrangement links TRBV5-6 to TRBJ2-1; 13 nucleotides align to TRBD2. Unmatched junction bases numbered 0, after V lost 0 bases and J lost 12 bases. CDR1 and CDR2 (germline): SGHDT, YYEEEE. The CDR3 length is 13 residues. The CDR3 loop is CASSLGTSGGQFF. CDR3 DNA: TGTGCCAGCAGCTTGGGGACTAGCGGGGGGCAGTTCTTC.

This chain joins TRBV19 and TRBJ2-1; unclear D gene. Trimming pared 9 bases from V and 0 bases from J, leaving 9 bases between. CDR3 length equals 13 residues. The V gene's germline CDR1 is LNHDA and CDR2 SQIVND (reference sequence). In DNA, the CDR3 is TGTGCCAGCAGTTACAGCTCCTACAATGAGCAGTTCTTC. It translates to CASSYSSYNEQFF. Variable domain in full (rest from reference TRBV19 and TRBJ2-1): DGGITQSPKYLFRKEGQNVTLSCEQNLNHDAMYWYRQDPGQGLRLIYYSQIVNDFQKGDIAEGYSVSREKKESFPLTVTSAQKNPTAFYLCASSYSSYNEQFFGPGTRLTVL.

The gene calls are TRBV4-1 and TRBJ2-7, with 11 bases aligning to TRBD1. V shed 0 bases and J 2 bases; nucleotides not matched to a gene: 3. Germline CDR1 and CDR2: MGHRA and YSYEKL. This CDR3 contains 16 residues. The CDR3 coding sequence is TGCGCCAGCAGCCAAGATGAGGGACAGGGGGCCTACGAGCAGTACTTC. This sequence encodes CASSQDEGQGAYEQYF.

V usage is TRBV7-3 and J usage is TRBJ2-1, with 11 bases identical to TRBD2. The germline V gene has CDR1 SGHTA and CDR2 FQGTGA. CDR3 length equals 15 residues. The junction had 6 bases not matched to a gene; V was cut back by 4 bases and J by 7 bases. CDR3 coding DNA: TGTGCCAGCAGCTCCGTAGCGGGAGGGCCGAATGAGCAGTTCTTC. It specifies CASSSVAGGPNEQFF.

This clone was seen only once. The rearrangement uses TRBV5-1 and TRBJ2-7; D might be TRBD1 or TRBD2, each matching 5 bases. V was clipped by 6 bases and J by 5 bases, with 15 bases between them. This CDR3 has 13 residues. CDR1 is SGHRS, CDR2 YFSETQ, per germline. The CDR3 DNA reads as TGCGCCAGCAAACCGGGACCGAGCGACGAGCAGTACTTC. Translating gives CASKPGPSDEQYF.

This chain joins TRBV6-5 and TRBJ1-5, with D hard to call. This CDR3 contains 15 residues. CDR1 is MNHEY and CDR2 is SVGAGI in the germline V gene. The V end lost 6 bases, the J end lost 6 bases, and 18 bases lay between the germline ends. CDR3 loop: CASRDPGGWSQPQHF. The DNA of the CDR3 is TGTGCCAGCAGAGACCCTGGAGGTTGGAGTCAGCCCCAGCATTTT.

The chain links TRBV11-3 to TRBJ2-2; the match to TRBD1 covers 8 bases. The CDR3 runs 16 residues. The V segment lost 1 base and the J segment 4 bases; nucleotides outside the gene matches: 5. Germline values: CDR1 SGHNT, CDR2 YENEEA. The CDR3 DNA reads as TGTGCCAGCAGCTTAGTACGGACAGGGACCACCGGGGAGCTGTTTTTT. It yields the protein CASSLVRTGTTGELFF.

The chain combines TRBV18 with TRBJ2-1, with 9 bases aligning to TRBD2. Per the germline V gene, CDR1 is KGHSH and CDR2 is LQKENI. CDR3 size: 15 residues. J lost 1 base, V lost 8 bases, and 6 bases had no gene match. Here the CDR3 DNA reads TGTGCCAGCACCTATAGCGGGAGTTCCTACAATGAGCAGTTCTTC. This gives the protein CASTYSGSSYNEQFF.

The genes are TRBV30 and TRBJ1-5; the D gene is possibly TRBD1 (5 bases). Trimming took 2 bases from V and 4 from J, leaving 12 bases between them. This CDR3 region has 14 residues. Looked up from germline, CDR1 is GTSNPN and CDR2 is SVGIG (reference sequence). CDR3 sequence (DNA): TGTGCCTGGAGTCCCGGGACCGGGAATCAGCCCCAGCATTTT. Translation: CAWSPGTGNQPQHF.

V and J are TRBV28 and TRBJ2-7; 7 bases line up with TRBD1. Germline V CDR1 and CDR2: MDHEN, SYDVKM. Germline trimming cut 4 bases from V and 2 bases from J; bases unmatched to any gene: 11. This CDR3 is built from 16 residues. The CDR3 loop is CASSSTGPSGTYEQYF. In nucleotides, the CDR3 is TGTGCCAGCAGTTCGACAGGGCCCAGTGGGACCTACGAGCAGTACTTC.